The source of this TCR beta chain is a study of blood T cell repertoires in COVID-19. TCRdb keeps only in-frame clones here, not all; method: immunoSEQ multiplex PCR. The sample contains 470,000 or so clones, approximately 85% of which appear only once. The CDR3 is made up of 15 amino acids. Germline V gene lookup returns CDR1 LGHDT and CDR2 YNNKEL (reference sequence). V dropped 1 base and J dropped 10; count of bases not matched to a gene: 10. The sequenced sample consisted of peripheral blood. This sequence was found in a human donor in a cohort sampled during active COVID-19. This chain joins TRBV3-1 (or the pseudogene TRBV3-2) and TRBJ1-1; 9 nucleotides align to TRBD1. Here the CDR3 reads CASSQGAQGAKGAFF. As DNA, the CDR3 is TGTGCCAGCAGCCAAGGTGCACAGGGGGCGAAAGGAGCTTTCTTT.